This T cell receptor beta chain was identified during a study of Graves' ophthalmopathy and Graves' hyperthyroidism. General observations from the study: Discrimination between ophthalmopathy and stable hyperthyroidism by a 13-signature model showed about 88% sensitivity and over 70% specificity.

The V gene lost 1 base and the J gene lost 7 bases, with 12 bases spanning the gap. CDR1 SGHRS and CDR2 YFSETQ come from the germline V gene. This CDR3 comprises 15 residues. This clonotype occurred many times. Its antigen remains unidentified. The authors amplified TCR beta CDR3 regions from RNA transcripts. An initial RT-PCR round employing HTBI primers preceded a second-round multiplex PCR. TCRdb independently ran MiXCR on the multiplex PCR reads; one entry per CDR3 protein. Of about 400,000 distinct CDR3 sequences listed, around 19% were seen once; the top ten hold 1.6%. The chain couples TRBV5-1 to TRBJ1-6, with D hard to call. Sequenced: peripheral blood. The receptor comes from a woman aged 18-35 years with Graves' ophthalmopathy. In DNA, the CDR3 is TGCGCCAGCAGCTTGATGGTAAAGGAGAATTCACCCCTCCACTTT. This gives the protein CASSLMVKENSPLHF.